The 17 T cell receptor beta chains below were found in one sample sequenced in a study of beta chain features in type 1 diabetes. The antigens of these receptors remain unknown. What was sequenced were expressed TCRB transcripts, since all of the isolated RNA had been reverse transcribed. Assay: immunoSEQ multiplex PCR; the TCRdb copy retains only in-frame clones and omits some. Of a few hundred thousand clones in the sample, around 10% were seen once. Study-level findings and limits: Researchers report that Type 1 diabetes patients had moderately but significantly shorter TCRB CDR3s across all four CD4+ subsets.

Sequencing was performed on central memory CD4+ T cells from blood. The receptor set was obtained from a man in his thirties or forties with type 1 diabetes.

The sample holds a few counts of this clone. Other DNA variants within this sample encode the same CDR3. This chain uses TRBV2 with TRBJ1-5, with TRBD1 matching over 8 bases. The CDR3 extends over 14 amino acids. Germline CDR1 and CDR2: SNHLY and FYNNEI. The J segment lost 4 bases and the V segment lost 2 bases, leaving 1 base of the junction unmatched. CDR3 in DNA: TGTGCCAGCAGTGAAAGACAGGGGAATCAGCCCCAGCATTTT. It codes for CASSERQGNQPQHF.

This clone appeared a few times. Other DNA sequences within the sample encode an identical CDR3. The rearrangement links TRBV18 to TRBJ2-5, with TRBD2 identical over 7 bases. The CDR3 extends over 13 amino acids. Germline V gene lookup returns CDR1 KGHSH and CDR2 LQKENI. Trimming cost V 6 bases and J 1 base; bases outside gene matches: 2. The CDR3: CASSGGSQETQYF. The DNA for the CDR3 is TGTGCCAGCTCGGGCGGGAGCCAAGAGACCCAGTACTTC.

In this sample, this clone turned up a few times. The chain recombines TRBV5-1 with TRBJ2-5; the D gene is possibly TRBD1 (6 bases). The V and J ends lost 4 bases and 4 bases respectively, with 14 bases between them. CDR3 length: 14 residues. Per the germline V gene, CDR1 is SGHRS and CDR2 is YFSETQ. The CDR3 sequence is CASSIIGGRETQYF. The CDR3 nucleotides read TGCGCCAGCAGCATCATAGGGGGTAGAGAGACCCAGTACTTC.

The genes are TRBV18 and TRBJ1-5; TRBD1 agrees at 7 bases. This CDR3 has 14 amino acids. Germline assignment: CDR1 KGHSH and CDR2 LQKENI. Germline trimming cut 6 bases from V and 5 bases from J; bases unmatched to any gene: 7. CDR3: CASSTRDSDQPQHF. The CDR3 region has the DNA TGTGCCAGCTCGACCCGGGACAGCGATCAGCCCCAGCATTTT.

The rearrangement uses TRBV7-9 and TRBJ1-1, with D perhaps TRBD1 (6 bases). V shed 1 base and J shed 1 base, with 10 bases lying between them. Germline CDR1 and CDR2: SEHNR and FQNEAQ (reference sequence). The CDR3 sequence is 15 residues long. CDR3 loop: CASSLEGGTNTEAFF. The CDR3 DNA follows: TGTGCCAGCAGCTTAGAGGGGGGAACGAACACTGAAGCTTTCTTT.

The V call is TRBV13, the J call TRBJ2-5; unclear D gene. The V gene's germline CDR1 is PRHDT and CDR2 FYEKMQ (reference sequence). This CDR3 has 12 amino acids. Between the trimmed V and J ends, which lost 6 bases and 4 bases, there was a span of 9 bases. The DNA for the CDR3 is TGTGCCAGCAGTTTGGCCCCAGAGACCCAGTACTTC. Translating gives CASSLAPETQYF. The full variable domain, rest sourced from reference TRBV13 and TRBJ2-5, is AAGVIQSPRHLIKEKRETATLKCYPIPRHDTVYWYQQGPGQDPQFLISFYEKMQSDKGSIPDRFSAQQFSDYHSELNMSSLELGDSALYFCASSLAPETQYFGPGTRLLVL.

This clone was seen repeatedly, ten times or more. V gene TRBV19 combines with J gene TRBJ1-5; tentative D call: TRBD1 (5 bases). In germline, CDR1 is LNHDA, CDR2 SQIVND (reference sequence). This CDR3 has 14 residues. The V end was cut by 7 bases, the J end by 4 bases, with 14 bases between. In nucleotides, the CDR3 is TGTGCCAGTACCTGGGGACGGCAAAATCAGCCCCAGCATTTT. Amino acids: CASTWGRQNQPQHF.

The rearrangement uses TRBV18 and TRBJ2-1; TRBD2 matches 9 bases. V dropped 4 bases and J dropped 8; count of bases not matched to a gene: 12. The germline V gene has CDR1 KGHSH and CDR2 LQKENI. This CDR3 contains 16 residues. For the CDR3, the DNA is TGTGCCAGCTCACTCCGTTTACTAGCGGGTAACTATGAGCAGTTCTTC. Translation: CASSLRLLAGNYEQFF.

This clone has ten or more counts. Additional DNA sequences in this sample encode the identical CDR3. The chain employs TRBV18 and TRBJ2-1; D could derive from TRBD1 or TRBD2 (5 bases each). The germline V and J ends were trimmed by 3 bases and 0 bases, with 9 bases remaining between them. The length of the CDR3 is 15 residues. Germline lookup yields CDR1 KGHSH and CDR2 LQKENI. The CDR3 coding sequence is TGTGCCAGCTCACCGGCAGGGAGCTCCTACAATGAGCAGTTCTTC. It specifies CASSPAGSSYNEQFF.

This clone was counted only a few times. The gene calls are TRBV7-8 and TRBJ1-1; the D gene is possibly TRBD1 (5 bases). Germline V gene data show CDR1 as SGHVS and CDR2 as FQNEAQ. The CDR3 is made up of 16 amino acids. V was clipped by 5 bases and J by 2 bases, with 18 bases between them. Here the CDR3 DNA reads TGTGCCAGCAGCCGTCGGGGGAGGAATACTAACACTGAAGCTTTCTTT. Residues: CASSRRGRNTNTEAFF.

This clone was counted between two and nine times. The chain couples TRBV6-1 to TRBJ2-3; no reliable D call. Germline V gene lookup returns CDR1 MNHNS and CDR2 SASEGT. The CDR3 has 14 residues. V lost 7 bases and J 3 bases, leaving 14 bases between the germline ends. CDR3 sequence: CASTRERRTDTQYF. The CDR3, as DNA: TGTGCCAGCACCCGAGAACGCAGGACAGATACGCAGTATTTT.

This clone was found many times. The chain employs TRBV28 and TRBJ1-2; 9 bases are a match to TRBD1. J was trimmed by 2 bases and V by 6 bases; bases with no gene match: 13. This CDR3 has 17 residues. Per the germline V gene, CDR1 is MDHEN and CDR2 is SYDVKM. In DNA, the CDR3 is TGTGCCAGCAGACGCCACCCTACAGGGGGCTCCAACTATGGCTACACCTTC. Its protein is CASRRHPTGGSNYGYTF.

This clone was detected ten times or more. The chain couples TRBV5-1 to TRBJ2-7; D gene uncertain. CDR1 is SGHRS, CDR2 YFSETQ, per germline. The V and J ends lost 0 bases and 2 bases respectively, with 9 bases between them. The CDR3 is 14 residues long. For the CDR3, the DNA is TGCGCCAGCAGCTTGGGAGCGCAGACCTACGAGCAGTACTTC. Translating gives CASSLGAQTYEQYF.

This clone came up once. The gene calls are TRBV29-1 and TRBJ2-3, with 9 bases aligning to TRBD2. The CDR3 is 15 amino acids. The V segment lost 3 bases and the J segment 3 bases; nucleotides outside the gene matches: 7. Germline CDR1 SQVTM, CDR2 ANQGSEA. The CDR3 region is CSVDGAGGPTDTQYF. The CDR3 bases are TGCAGCGTTGATGGAGCGGGAGGACCAACAGATACGCAGTATTTT.

In its sample, this clone was seen a few times. The chain couples TRBV7-8 to TRBJ2-3; no reliable D call. Germline assignment: CDR1 SGHVS and CDR2 FQNEAQ. The length of the CDR3 is 16 residues. Trimming pared 4 bases from V and 0 bases from J, leaving 14 bases between. Here the CDR3 DNA reads TGTGCCAGCAGCTACAGACCAGGATCGAGCACAGATACGCAGTATTTT. The encoded protein is CASSYRPGSSTDTQYF.

This clone showed up just a few times. A much larger clone lies a single base off, so this may be a read error. Other DNA sequences within the sample encode an identical CDR3. The V and J genes are TRBV2 and TRBJ2-5, with no clear D. The V gene lost 6 bases and the J gene lost 2 bases, with 4 bases spanning the gap. CDR1 and CDR2 (germline): SNHLY, FYNNEI. The CDR3 length is 11 residues. As DNA, the CDR3 is TGTGCCAGCAGCCCACAAGAGACCCAGTACTTC. This encodes CASSPQETQYF.

The chain recombines TRBV6-5 with TRBJ2-7; TRBD1 matches at 7 bases. J lost 4 bases, V lost 6 bases, and 6 bases had no gene match. The CDR3 length is 13 residues. Germline CDR1 is MNHEY and CDR2 is SVGAGI. The CDR3 protein is CASSRDSQYEQYF. CDR3 nucleotides: TGTGCCAGCAGCCGGGACAGCCAATACGAGCAGTACTTC.